This T cell receptor (beta chain) was sequenced for a study of neoadjuvant nivolumab and ipilimumab in lung cancer. CDR1 is SGHRS and CDR2 is YFSETQ in the germline V gene. The CDR3 has 14 residues. After removal of 5 bases from V and 1 base from J, the junction contained 4 bases not matched to a gene. TCRdb's table, derived via immunoSEQ multiplex PCR, lists solely in-frame clones and lacks some. The sample consists of 25,000 to 30,000 clones, around 76% of them appearing once. This clone turned up a few times. This receptor was obtained from an adult with non-small cell lung cancer. The specimen was tumor tissue, collected after neoadjuvant nivolumab, alone or with ipilimumab, at or shortly before surgery. The gene calls are TRBV5-1 and TRBJ2-3, with 7 bases that match TRBD2. CDR3: CASSREVGTDTQYF. For the CDR3, the DNA is TGCGCCAGCAGTCGGGAGGTAGGCACAGATACGCAGTATTTT.